Listed here are 24 T cell receptor beta chains from one sample, sequenced in a study of blood T cell repertoires in COVID-19. Sequenced by immunoSEQ multiplex PCR; TCRdb stores in-frame clones only, minus some. The sample shows approximately 80,000 clones, less than 85% of them seen only once. Sequencing was carried out using peripheral blood. The receptors originated from a man aged 65-85 years with active or convalescent COVID-19.

This rearrangement joins TRBV5-6 to TRBJ2-2; TRBD2 agrees at 8 bases. Germline V lookup: CDR1 SGHDT, CDR2 YYEEEE. With V trimmed by 4 bases and J by 9 bases, 14 bases remained unmatched. There are 16 residues in the CDR3. The DNA of the CDR3 is TGTGCCAGCAGCCAAGGCGGGGGGCCCGGGGGAAGGGAGCTGTTTTTT. It yields the protein CASSQGGGPGGRELFF.

This chain links TRBV9 with TRBJ2-1, with 11 bases matching TRBD2. The V and J ends lost 0 bases and 7 bases, in that order; junction bases with no gene match: 6. The CDR3 is 16 amino acids. From germline, CDR1 is SGDLS and CDR2 YYNGEE. The CDR3 reads CASSVVIAGGRNEQFF. CDR3 sequence (DNA): TGTGCCAGCAGCGTAGTAATAGCGGGGGGGCGTAATGAGCAGTTCTTC.

The chain employs TRBV4-1 and TRBJ2-7, with TRBD1 matching over 9 bases. The CDR3 covers 15 residues. In germline, CDR1 is MGHRA, CDR2 YSYEKL. V was pared by 5 bases and J by 6 bases, with 11 bases of the junction left unmatched. The CDR3 protein is CASSARTGDLSEQYF. The CDR3 DNA follows: TGCGCCAGCAGCGCCCGGACAGGGGACCTCTCCGAGCAGTACTTC.

V and J are TRBV3-1 (or the pseudogene TRBV3-2) and TRBJ2-6, with D maybe TRBD1 (6 bases). Deletions cut 3 bases from V and 4 bases from J, with 22 bases between. The CDR3 extends over 19 amino acids. Germline V gene lookup returns CDR1 LGHDT and CDR2 YNNKEL (reference sequence). CDR3 residues: CASSQTTPGTPRGANVLTF. The CDR3 DNA reads TGTGCCAGCAGCCAGACCACTCCAGGGACACCAAGGGGGGCCAACGTCCTGACTTTC.

This sequence joins TRBV5-4 and TRBJ2-2; TRBD2 aligns across 9 bases. The CDR3 is made up of 18 amino acids. Per germline, CDR1 SGHNT and CDR2 YYREEE (reference sequence). J was trimmed by 4 bases and V by 4 bases; bases with no gene match: 14. The CDR3 spells CASSRQRGGGAGTGELFF. DNA of the CDR3: TGTGCCAGCAGCCGCCAGAGGGGCGGGGGGGCCGGCACCGGGGAGCTGTTTTTT.

The V and J genes are TRBV28 and TRBJ2-3, with TRBD1 identical over 10 bases. CDR1 and CDR2 (germline): MDHEN, SYDVKM. Trimming cost V 9 bases and J 5 bases; bases outside gene matches: 5. CDR3 length equals 13 residues. The CDR3 DNA follows: TGTGCCAGTGGACAGGGGGGTGAAGATACGCAGTATTTT. Its protein is CASGQGGEDTQYF.

The rearrangement links TRBV6-5 to TRBJ2-7; 9 nucleotides agree with TRBD1. Germline V gene sequence: CDR1 MNHEY, CDR2 SVGAGI. The CDR3 is 15 amino acids. The J segment lost 0 bases and the V segment lost 6 bases, leaving 6 bases of the junction unmatched. CDR3 coding DNA: TGTGCCAGCAGAACAAGGGGACAGGGCTCCTACGAGCAGTACTTC. It specifies CASRTRGQGSYEQYF.

The rearrangement links TRBV30 to TRBJ2-7; a possible D gene is TRBD1 (5 bases). The CDR3 covers 14 residues. CDR1 GTSNPN and CDR2 SVGIG come from the germline V gene (reference sequence). V was trimmed by 4 bases and J by 1 base, leaving 14 bases between them. The CDR3: CAWTNPGHSYEQYF. The DNA of the CDR3 is TGTGCCTGGACAAATCCCGGACATTCCTACGAGCAGTACTTC.

This clone was detected a few times. The chain recombines TRBV18 with TRBJ2-5, with no clear D. In germline, CDR1 is KGHSH, CDR2 LQKENI. The CDR3 has 13 residues. Trimming stripped 0 bases from V and 3 bases from J, with 5 bases between. The CDR3 here is CASSPPGEETQYF. The DNA for the CDR3 is TGTGCCAGCTCACCACCAGGAGAAGAGACCCAGTACTTC.

The chain recombines TRBV5-6 with TRBJ2-1; tentatively, D is TRBD2 (6 bases). The CDR3 is made up of 14 amino acids. With 7 bases removed from V and 0 bases from J, the gap between germline ends came to 11 bases. From germline, CDR1 is SGHDT and CDR2 YYEEEE. CDR3 residues: CASSRGSSYNEQFF. In DNA form, the CDR3 reads TGTGCCAGCTCGCGGGGTAGCTCCTACAATGAGCAGTTCTTC.

This sequence joins TRBV30 and TRBJ2-5, with D perhaps TRBD2 (5 bases). Per the germline V gene, CDR1 is GTSNPN and CDR2 is SVGIG (reference sequence). The CDR3 has 13 amino acids. V lost 3 bases and J 3 bases, leaving 11 bases between the germline ends. This CDR3 reads CAWRNTGKETQYF. CDR3 nucleotide sequence: TGTGCCTGGAGAAATACGGGGAAAGAGACCCAGTACTTC.

V and J are TRBV14 and TRBJ2-3, with 7 bases fitting TRBD2. CDR1 SGHDN and CDR2 FVKESK come from the germline V gene. Trimming removed 4 bases from V and 2 bases from J; junction bases left unmatched: 6. The CDR3 has 15 amino acids. The CDR3 DNA reads TGTGCCAGCAGCCGGGGACTACTATCCACAGATACGCAGTATTTT. The encoded protein is CASSRGLLSTDTQYF.

The rearrangement uses TRBV5-4 and TRBJ2-3; a possible D gene is TRBD2 (5 bases). Trimming removed 2 bases from V and 0 bases from J, with 7 bases in between. The CDR3 sequence is 14 residues long. CDR1 is SGHNT, CDR2 YYREEE, per germline (reference sequence). CDR3 DNA sequence: TGTGCCAGCAGCTTCGGGATTAGCACAGATACGCAGTATTTT. Amino acids: CASSFGISTDTQYF.

V and J are TRBV14 and TRBJ2-2; tentative D call: TRBD2 (7 bases). Germline V lookup: CDR1 SGHDN, CDR2 FVKESK. This CDR3 is built from 15 residues. The V gene lost 1 base and the J gene lost 4 bases, with 10 bases spanning the gap. This chain's CDR3 is CASSQAGGTTGELFF. Here the CDR3 DNA reads TGTGCCAGCAGCCAAGCGGGGGGCACCACCGGGGAGCTGTTTTTT.

This chain joins TRBV5-1 and TRBJ1-5; D ambiguous. Trimming stripped 1 base from V and 3 bases from J, with 8 bases between. CDR3 length equals 14 residues. Germline V gene lookup returns CDR1 SGHRS and CDR2 YFSETQ. CDR3 nucleotide sequence: TGCGCCAGCAGCTTGCCGGGGAACAATCAGCCCCAGCATTTT. It yields the protein CASSLPGNNQPQHF.

The chain recombines TRBV10-3 with TRBJ1-2; 8 bases align to TRBD1. Germline CDR1 ENHRY, CDR2 SYGVKD. The CDR3 consists of 14 residues. Losses at the gene ends were 5 bases for V and 2 bases for J; bases not matched to a gene: 4. CDR3 amino acids: CAISRDRQNYGYTF. In DNA form, the CDR3 reads TGTGCCATCAGTAGGGACAGGCAGAACTATGGCTACACCTTC.

The J gene is TRBJ2-3, the V gene TRBV3-1 (or the pseudogene TRBV3-2), with a tentative D call TRBD2 (7 bases). V lost 0 bases, J lost 4 bases, and 11 bases lay in between. The CDR3 length is 15 residues. Looked up from germline, CDR1 is LGHDT and CDR2 is YNNKEL (reference sequence). The CDR3: CASSQESGGADTQYF. The DNA of the CDR3 is TGTGCCAGCAGCCAAGAGTCGGGGGGCGCAGATACGCAGTATTTT.

A few counts support this clone. This chain connects TRBV9 to TRBJ1-6; no clear D. This CDR3 has 17 amino acids. Germline CDR1 and CDR2: SGDLS and YYNGEE. The V end was cut by 4 bases, the J end by 5 bases, with 19 bases between. The CDR3 sequence is CASSLSPQAGDNSPLHF. Written as DNA, the CDR3 is TGTGCCAGCAGCCTAAGTCCTCAGGCAGGCGATAATTCACCCCTCCACTTT.

The chain uses TRBV6-5 and TRBJ2-2; D is uncertain. Germline V gene lookup returns CDR1 MNHEY and CDR2 SVGAGI. Deletions cut 0 bases from V and 5 bases from J, with 10 bases between. The CDR3 is made up of 15 amino acids. Here the CDR3 DNA reads TGTGCCAGCAGTTACTCGCCAGGCAGAACCGGGGAGCTGTTTTTT. Translation: CASSYSPGRTGELFF.

The chain links TRBV9 to TRBJ1-6, with 10 bases matching TRBD1. Germline V CDR1 and CDR2: SGDLS, YYNGEE. The CDR3 extends over 14 amino acids. V was clipped by 2 bases and J by 10 bases; unmatched bases: 3. CDR3: CASSVDRGRSPLHF. The CDR3, as DNA: TGTGCCAGCAGCGTTGACAGGGGGCGATCACCCCTCCACTTT.

The chain is built from TRBV4-1 and TRBJ1-2; perhaps TRBD1 as D (6 bases). V shed 4 bases and J shed 3 bases, with 12 bases lying between them. Germline CDR1 and CDR2: MGHRA and YSYEKL. This CDR3 has 14 amino acids. For the CDR3, the DNA is TGCGCCAGCAGCCTACAGGGTAGGGACTATGGCTACACCTTC. Translation: CASSLQGRDYGYTF.

The chain has TRBV5-4 and TRBJ2-5; no clear D gene. The CDR3 totals 13 residues. Trimming pared 1 base from V and 1 base from J, leaving 5 bases between. The germline CDR1 and CDR2 sequences are SGHNT and YYREEE (reference sequence). The CDR3 sequence is CASSLQSQETQYF. The CDR3 DNA reads as TGTGCCAGCAGCTTGCAGTCCCAAGAGACCCAGTACTTC. Variable domain in full (rest from reference TRBV5-4 and TRBJ2-5): ETGVTQSPTHLIKTRGQQVTLRCSSQSGHNTVSWYQQALGQGPQFIFQYYREEENGRGNFPPRFSGLQFPNYSSELNVNALELDDSALYLCASSLQSQETQYFGPGTRLLVL.

The chain combines TRBV5-5 with TRBJ2-2; the D is unclear. Germline lookup yields CDR1 SGHKS and CDR2 YYEKEE (reference sequence). The length of the CDR3 is 11 residues. V lost 2 bases and J lost 7, with 3 bases in between. CDR3 sequence reads: CASSFIGELFF. For the CDR3, the DNA is TGTGCCAGCAGCTTTATCGGGGAGCTGTTTTTT. Looking up the rest from reference TRBV5-5 and TRBJ2-2 gives the full variable domain: DAGVTQSPTHLIKTRGQQVTLRCSPISGHKSVSWYQQVLGQGPQFIFQYYEKEERGRGNFPDRFSARQFPNYSSELNVNALLLGDSALYLCASSFIGELFFGEGSRLTVL.

J is TRBJ1-6 and V is TRBV18; D is perhaps TRBD1 (5 bases). The CDR3 runs to 18 residues. CDR1 is KGHSH, CDR2 LQKENI, per germline. Trimming left V 3 bases short and J 0 bases short, with 15 bases between. CDR3 DNA sequence: TGTGCCAGCTCACCGGGGGGGTTATCGAGCTCCTATAATTCACCCCTCCACTTT. Amino acids: CASSPGGLSSSYNSPLHF.